Below are 6 T cell receptor beta chains sequenced from a single sample in a study of cytomegalovirus exposure and HLA in healthy donors. Measured with immunoSEQ multiplex PCR; TCRdb has only the in-frame clones, and not every one. The sample gives 140,000 to 150,000 clones, about 94% of which show up once; 1.8% is in the top ten. The specimen was PBMCs. These receptors all come from a man between 18 and 29 years old in good health and CMV-seropositive.

J is TRBJ1-1 and V is TRBV5-1; tentatively, D is TRBD1 (5 bases). Trimming stripped 0 bases from V and 5 bases from J, with 8 bases between. Looked up from germline, CDR1 is SGHRS and CDR2 is YFSETQ. The CDR3 totals 13 residues. The DNA for the CDR3 is TGCGCCAGCAGCTTGGACGGACAAACTGAAGCTTTCTTT. Residues: CASSLDGQTEAFF.

The chain uses TRBV18 and TRBJ2-7, with unresolved D. This CDR3 is built from 11 residues. Germline values: CDR1 KGHSH, CDR2 LQKENI. The V gene lost 6 bases and the J gene lost 5 bases, with 8 bases spanning the gap. Here the CDR3 reads CASSLTDEQYF. The DNA of the CDR3 is TGTGCCAGCTCCCTTACGGACGAGCAGTACTTC.

This chain joins TRBV6-5 and TRBJ2-5; perhaps TRBD1 as D (6 bases). V was pared by 7 bases and J by 5 bases, with 14 bases between. CDR1 is MNHEY, CDR2 SVGAGI, per germline. The CDR3 consists of 13 residues. As DNA, the CDR3 is TGTGCCAGCATCACTTTGAGGGGGGAGACCCAGTACTTC. Protein sequence: CASITLRGETQYF.

V usage is TRBV4-1 and J usage is TRBJ2-2; 9 bases agree with TRBD2. Germline loops: CDR1 MGHRA, CDR2 YSYEKL. The CDR3 extends over 16 amino acids. Trimming at V came to 4 bases and at J to 6 bases, leaving 9 bases not matched to a gene. In DNA form, the CDR3 reads TGCGCCAGCAGCCCAGACGGGACTAGCCTGCCCGGGGAGCTGTTTTTT. Translation: CASSPDGTSLPGELFF.

This clone is a singleton in its sample. The chain links TRBV2 to TRBJ2-5; possibly TRBD2 for D (7 bases). Trimming cost V 10 bases and J 5 bases, with 17 bases left between them. Germline V gene sequence: CDR1 SNHLY, CDR2 FYNNEI. This CDR3 has 13 residues. The CDR3 sequence is CATKRGAGETQYF. The CDR3 nucleotides are TGTGCCACCAAACGGGGGGCTGGTGAGACCCAGTACTTC.

The chain links TRBV2 to TRBJ2-3; no definite D call. The CDR3 runs 12 residues. Trimming took 1 base from V and 6 from J, leaving 5 bases between them. Germline CDR1 and CDR2: SNHLY and FYNNEI. CDR3 residues: CASSEEEDTQYF. CDR3 sequence (DNA): TGTGCCAGCAGTGAAGAGGAGGATACGCAGTATTTT. The full variable domain, its missing parts supplied by reference TRBV2 and TRBJ2-3, is EPEVTQTPSHQVTQMGQEVILRCVPISNHLYFYWYRQILGQKVEFLVSFYNNEISEKSEIFDDQFSVERPDGSNFTLKIRSTKLEDSAMYFCASSEEEDTQYFGPGTRLTVL.